Sequencing of this TCR beta chain was carried out in a study of blood T cell dynamics during melanoma immunotherapy (dated by TCRdb to 2020 to 2022). As for the study more broadly: All patients had metastatic melanoma and were given first-line pembrolizumab or nivolumab plus ipilimumab as standard of care in the United Kingdom. Peripheral T cell receptor repertoires of metastatic melanoma patients were profiled before and after one cycle of checkpoint inhibitor therapy to find early correlates of response. A training cohort was formed from consecutive patients, and a further independent group of patients from the same centre was pooled into an external validation set. Beyond this particular receptor, the publication reports: The change in the cfDNA rearrangement efficiency score from T0 to W3 increased in patients who achieved disease control but not in progressors, which suggests greater peripheral T cell turnover. Whether the T cell clones behind the repertoire changes were melanoma-specific or instead reflected general immune activation was something the study could not determine. The relatively small sample size was acknowledged as a potential limitation on generalization of the results.

The CDR3 sequence holds 13 residues, the cysteine and phenylalanine included. Just CDR3 DNA is preserved here, 39 bases in frame from base 1. Looking up the germline V gene yields CDR1 SGHDN and CDR2 FVKESK. Relative to germline, V is 6 bases shorter and J is 5 bases shorter, with 11 bases between their ends. Each cfDNA sample was loaded with a fixed 40 ng of plasma cell-free DNA. Following the manufacturer instructions, the immunoSEQ TCRb Assay kit was used to amplify TCR beta CDR3 sequences from genomic DNA. The KAPA Library Quantification Kit for Illumina platforms was used to quantify the pooled libraries by qPCR. Pooled libraries were clustered at about 0.6-1.2 pM and sequenced on an Illumina NextSeq 500. The paper's processing steps were these. TCR data were analyzed using immunoSEQ ANALYZER and the R LymphoSeq package. A rearrangement efficiency score was calculated as productive divided by the sum of productive and non-productive CDR3 sequences. Clonality was measured with the Gini coefficient and diversity with the Renyi index at alpha=1, compared pairwise between timepoints within each patient. Clonal relatedness, based on an edit distance of 3, and repertoire similarity, based on the Bhattacharyya coefficient, were both computed in LymphoSeq. To classify response, a linear discriminant analysis based on week-3 changes in clonality and diversity was built using the R MASS and caret packages. Held by TCRdb, this immuneACCESS table contains in-frame sequences only and omits some clones. Under half of the omission traces to an unresolved V gene where checked; the cause of the rest is unknown. V and J calls and clone size come straight from that table; D and trimming were deduced from the DNA. The sample includes over 950 clones, with around 81% observed a single time. The leading ten clones occupy roughly a tenth of the sample.

A remark on this clone: Its antigen is currently not known. There are no base qualities to consult, and no much larger clone falls within one base.

The sample's time point label is to be understood as: week 3, after first cycle of checkpoint inhibitor. Blood was sampled before treatment (T0) and at week 3 (W3), after the first cycle of checkpoint blockade. Except for a couple of patients with rapid clinical progression, response was assessed 12 weeks after the first infusion by RECIST 1.1; disease control meant complete response, partial response or stable disease. Patients were excluded for prior systemic cancer treatment, concomitant immunosuppressant therapy or synchronous other active malignancies. Bulk PBMC and plasma cell-free DNA were both sequenced for TCR beta so that circulating cells and T cell turnover could be tracked.

Sequenced material: cell-free DNA from blood, taken from a patient treated with checkpoint blockade. Sample cell subset or site, as interpreted from the label and publication: plasma cell-free DNA. The chain is encoded by TRBV14 joined to TRBJ2-1; the D gene lacks a confident call. The receptor comes from a human donor with melanoma. DNA sequence: TGTGCCAGCAGTCCAAAGGGCCACAATGAGCAGTTCTTC. It is translated as CASSPKGHNEQFF.